A single sample gave rise to the 29 T cell receptor beta chains below, sequenced in a study of cytomegalovirus exposure and HLA in healthy donors. Profiling relied on immunoSEQ multiplex PCR, and the TCRdb table lists in-frame clones only, not all of them. The sample lists hundreds of thousands of clones, 86% seen once, with roughly 0.82% in the top ten. Sequenced material: PBMCs. These receptor sequences come from a woman aged 18-35 years in good health and CMV-seronegative.

With respect to this clone: A read error may account for a junction end that differs from germline. The chain combines TRBV18 with TRBJ1-6, with a possible D match to TRBD1 (5 bases). The CDR3 runs to 13 residues. Looked up from germline, CDR1 is KGHSH and CDR2 is LQKENI. The CDR3, as DNA: TGTGCCAGCTCACCCGGAATTGGCGACAGCCTAGACTTT. It yields the protein CASSPGIGDSLDF.

The gene calls are TRBV2 and TRBJ2-5, with TRBD2 as a possible D gene (6 bases). V lost 2 bases and J 7 bases, leaving 11 bases between the germline ends. Germline CDR1 and CDR2: SNHLY and FYNNEI. The CDR3 loop spans 13 amino acids. This chain's CDR3 is CASSERGARTQYF. CDR3 nucleotide sequence: TGTGCCAGCAGTGAACGCGGGGCCAGGACCCAGTACTTC.

The V and J genes are TRBV2 and TRBJ2-4; TRBD2 matches at 8 bases. The CDR3 length is 16 residues. Germline-derived CDR1 and CDR2 are SNHLY and FYNNEI. The V and J ends lost 8 bases and 3 bases, in that order; junction bases with no gene match: 12. In DNA form, the CDR3 reads TGTGCCAGCGGAGGCCGGGGGGGCCCAGACAAAAACATTCAGTACTTC. This codes for CASGGRGGPDKNIQYF.

The chain joins TRBV27 to TRBJ2-6, with D possibly matching TRBD2 (5 bases). The CDR3 extends over 14 amino acids. The V gene's germline CDR1 is MNHEY and CDR2 SMNVEV (reference sequence). V was cut by 7 bases and J by 3 bases, with 10 bases left in between. The CDR3 sequence: CASNTGNGANVLTF. CDR3 coding DNA: TGTGCCAGCAATACGGGAAATGGGGCCAACGTCCTGACTTTC.

To note about this clone: Being one base from a much bigger clone, this may be a read error. V gene TRBV25-1 combines with J gene TRBJ1-1; D gene unclear. CDR1 is MGHDK and CDR2 is SYGVNS in the germline V gene. This CDR3 contains 14 residues. V was shortened by 2 bases and J by 0 bases, with 7 bases between the two germline ends. The CDR3 reads CASSEQAMNTEAFF. CDR3 nucleotide sequence: TGTGCCAGCAGTGAACAGGCCATGAACACTGAAGCTTTCTTT.

The chain is built from TRBV7-8 and TRBJ2-1, with 8 bases aligning to TRBD2. The trim removed 5 bases at V and 5 bases at J, leaving 14 bases unmatched. The germline gives CDR1 SGHVS, CDR2 FQNEAQ. The CDR3 consists of 17 residues. The chain's CDR3 is CASSPGPAGVPNNEQFF. In nucleotides, the CDR3 is TGTGCCAGCAGCCCCGGCCCAGCGGGGGTTCCTAACAATGAGCAGTTCTTC.

The V and J genes are TRBV5-4 and TRBJ2-7; TRBD2 matches 13 bases. With 2 bases clipped from V and 3 bases from J, the junction kept 5 bases outside the gene matches. The CDR3 has 16 amino acids. The germline V gene has CDR1 SGHNT and CDR2 YYREEE (reference sequence). The CDR3 region is CASSFGTSGADYEQYF. The DNA of the CDR3 is TGTGCCAGCAGCTTTGGGACTAGCGGGGCTGACTACGAGCAGTACTTC.

V usage is TRBV27 and J usage is TRBJ1-2, with D possibly TRBD1 on 5 matching bases. V lost 0 bases, J lost 7 bases, and 9 bases lay in between. In germline, CDR1 is MNHEY, CDR2 SMNVEV (reference sequence). The CDR3 is 13 amino acids. CDR3 nucleotide sequence: TGTGCCAGCAGTTTATCTCAGGGCTCTGGCTACACCTTC. It codes for CASSLSQGSGYTF.

This sequence joins TRBV7-6 and TRBJ2-7, with D possibly matching TRBD2 (7 bases). The germline V and J ends were trimmed by 3 bases and 1 base, with 10 bases remaining between them. This CDR3 has 14 residues. Germline V lookup: CDR1 SGHVS, CDR2 FNYEAQ. The CDR3 DNA reads TGTGCCAGCAGCTTTGGGGGGGCTTCCTACGAGCAGTACTTC. Protein: CASSFGGASYEQYF.

The V call is TRBV11-2, the J call TRBJ2-7; a weak D match, TRBD2 (6 bases). The CDR3 has 16 residues. The germline V gene encodes CDR1 SGHAT and CDR2 FQNNGV. Trimming cost V 1 base and J 0 bases, with 13 bases left between them. CDR3 sequence reads: CASSLGGGVSSYEQYF. The CDR3 DNA sequence: TGTGCCAGCAGCTTAGGGGGCGGGGTGTCCTCCTACGAGCAGTACTTC.

The rearrangement uses TRBV29-1 and TRBJ1-1, with D perhaps TRBD1 (5 bases). From germline, CDR1 is SQVTM and CDR2 ANQGSEA. V gave up 6 bases and J gave up 0 bases, with 8 bases separating them. The CDR3 extends over 12 amino acids. The CDR3 spells CSVGGVNTEAFF. The CDR3 nucleotides read TGCAGCGTGGGGGGAGTGAACACTGAAGCTTTCTTT. The variable domain in full, with the rest retrieved from reference TRBV29-1 and TRBJ1-1, is SAVISQKPSRDICQRGTSLTIQCQVDSQVTMMFWYRQQPGQSLTLIATANQGSEATYESGFVIDKFPISRPNLTFSTLTVSNMSPEDSSIYLCSVGGVNTEAFFGQGTRLTVV.

The chain links TRBV11-2 to TRBJ2-1, with 8 bases aligning to TRBD1. Germline CDR1 reads SGHAT; CDR2 reads FQNNGV. This CDR3 contains 15 residues. Losses at the gene ends were 5 bases for V and 1 base for J; bases not matched to a gene: 4. CDR3 in amino acids: CASSIRTGSYNEQFF. In nucleotides, the CDR3 is TGTGCCAGCAGCATCCGGACAGGGTCCTACAATGAGCAGTTCTTC.

V usage is TRBV7-9 and J usage is TRBJ2-3; D possibly corresponds to TRBD2 (5 bases). CDR1 SEHNR and CDR2 FQNEAQ come from the germline V gene (reference sequence). The CDR3 length is 14 residues. Between the trimmed V and J ends, which lost 5 bases and 2 bases, there was a span of 11 bases. CDR3 region: CASSLWTDTDTQYF. In DNA form, the CDR3 reads TGTGCCAGCAGCCTATGGACTGACACAGATACGCAGTATTTT. The entire variable domain, with the rest obtained from reference TRBV7-9 and TRBJ2-3, is as follows: DTGVSQNPRHKITKRGQNVTFRCDPISEHNRLYWYRQTLGQGPEFLTYFQNEAQLEKSRLLSDRFSAERPKGSFSTLEIQRTEQGDSAMYLCASSLWTDTDTQYFGPGTRLTVL.

The chain recombines TRBV6-1 with TRBJ2-2, with D possibly TRBD2 on 6 matching bases. The CDR3 is 16 residues long. Trimming pared 3 bases from V and 0 bases from J, leaving 11 bases between. Germline V gives CDR1 MNHNS, CDR2 SASEGT. CDR3: CASSDGGTPNTGELFF. CDR3 in DNA: TGTGCCAGCAGTGATGGGGGGACTCCGAACACCGGGGAGCTGTTTTTT.

A single count supports this clone. The V gene is TRBV2, the J gene TRBJ2-2; a weak D match, TRBD1 (5 bases). Germline V lookup: CDR1 SNHLY, CDR2 FYNNEI. V shed 0 bases and J shed 2 bases, with 10 bases lying between them. The CDR3 totals 16 residues. Written as DNA, the CDR3 is TGTGCCAGCAGTGAAGCGGGCAGGGCTAACACCGGGGAGCTGTTTTTT. As protein: CASSEAGRANTGELFF.

The genes are TRBV4-2 and TRBJ2-7; D is uncertain. This CDR3 is 16 amino acids long. Germline lookup yields CDR1 LGHNA and CDR2 YNFKEQ. Deletions cut 0 bases from V and 0 bases from J, with 12 bases between. The CDR3 DNA follows: TGTGCCAGCAGCCAAGAATTGAGAGGAATCTCCTACGAGCAGTACTTC. This sequence encodes CASSQELRGISYEQYF.

The CDR3: CASGSSSGGLPYNEQFF. The CDR3 nucleotides are TGTGCCAGCGGATCCTCTAGCGGGGGACTTCCGTACAATGAGCAGTTCTTC. The rearrangement joins TRBV28 to TRBJ2-1; 10 nucleotides agree with TRBD2. This CDR3 is 17 amino acids long. J gave up 4 bases and V 8 bases, and 14 bases lay outside the gene matches. Germline loops: CDR1 MDHEN, CDR2 SYDVKM.

J is TRBJ1-2 and V is TRBV28; possibly TRBD1 for D (5 bases). Trimming removed 6 bases at V and 4 bases at J, with 21 bases between. Per germline, CDR1 MDHEN and CDR2 SYDVKM. CDR3 length equals 16 residues. CDR3 region: CASRPPWGEIGYGYTF. Written as DNA, the CDR3 is TGTGCCAGCAGGCCCCCATGGGGGGAAATCGGCTATGGCTACACCTTC.

The chain's CDR3 is CAWTAGVDEQYF. As DNA, the CDR3 is TGTGCCTGGACTGCGGGAGTCGACGAGCAGTACTTC. The J gene is TRBJ2-7, the V gene TRBV30; 7 nucleotides agree with TRBD2. This CDR3 has 12 residues. The germline V gene has CDR1 GTSNPN and CDR2 SVGIG (reference sequence). V shed 4 bases, J shed 5 bases, and the junction held 5 bases outside the gene matches.

This chain connects TRBV27 to TRBJ2-3; 7 bases fit TRBD2. Germline CDR1 and CDR2: MNHEY and SMNVEV (reference sequence). V lost 2 bases and J lost 5; bases outside the gene matches: 4. The length of the CDR3 is 14 residues. The CDR3 sequence is CASSLAGAVDTQYF. The CDR3 bases are TGTGCCAGCAGTTTAGCGGGAGCGGTAGATACGCAGTATTTT.

Only one count was recorded for this clone. Other nucleotide sequences in the sample specify the same CDR3. The chain joins TRBV5-1 to TRBJ2-7, with 13 positions matching TRBD2. The CDR3 sequence is 15 residues long. Germline assignment: CDR1 SGHRS and CDR2 YFSETQ. V trimming: 4 bases; J trimming: 2 bases; junction bases outside the gene matches: 3. The CDR3 loop is CASSVGTSGTYEQYF. The CDR3 nucleotides read TGCGCCAGCAGCGTTGGGACTAGCGGGACCTACGAGCAGTACTTC. Complete variable domain (other parts from reference TRBV5-1 and TRBJ2-7): KAGVTQTPRYLIKTRGQQVTLSCSPISGHRSVSWYQQTPGQGLQFLFEYFSETQRNKGNFPGRFSGRQFSNSRSEMNVSTLELGDSALYLCASSVGTSGTYEQYFGPGTRLTVT.

The gene calls are TRBV21-1 and TRBJ2-7; whether TRBD2, the table's D call, matches the DNA was not checked. TRBV21-1 is tagged as a pseudogene. The length of the CDR3 is 14 residues. The CDR3 coding sequence is TGTGCCAGCAGCAAAAGGGAGACACTCTACGAGCAGTACTTC. This translates into CASSKRETLYEQYF.

The count of this clone is one. This sequence joins TRBV6-1 and TRBJ2-5, with TRBD1 matching over 8 bases. The CDR3 covers 15 residues. After removal of 5 bases from V and 5 bases from J, the junction contained 10 bases not matched to a gene. Germline V CDR1 and CDR2: MNHNS, SASEGT. The CDR3, as DNA: TGTGCCAGCAGTACGCAGACAGGGGAGTGGGAGACCCAGTACTTC. Its protein product is CASSTQTGEWETQYF.

CDR3 loop: CASSPQGVYNSPLHF. CDR3 DNA: TGTGCCAGCTCACCCCAGGGGGTTTATAATTCACCCCTCCACTTT. V is TRBV18 and J is TRBJ1-6; 7 bases line up with TRBD1. Trimming at V came to 3 bases and at J to 4 bases, leaving 3 bases not matched to a gene. This CDR3 is built from 15 residues. Germline loops: CDR1 KGHSH, CDR2 LQKENI.

In this sample, this clone turned up a few times. The CDR3 loop is CASRILSSGQETQYF. The CDR3, as DNA: TGTGCCAGCAGAATCCTGTCTAGCGGTCAGGAGACCCAGTACTTC. V gene TRBV5-4 combines with J gene TRBJ2-5; TRBD2 agrees at 7 bases. V trimming: 5 bases; J trimming: 5 bases; junction bases outside the gene matches: 12. This CDR3 comprises 15 residues. Germline V CDR1 and CDR2: SGHNT, YYREEE (reference sequence).

The V gene is TRBV29-1, the J gene TRBJ1-1; 8 bases match TRBD1. This CDR3 has 13 residues. Germline V gene sequence: CDR1 SQVTM, CDR2 ANQGSEA. This CDR3 is CSTRTGIDTEAFF. CDR3 bases: TGCAGTACCCGGACAGGGATCGACACTGAAGCTTTCTTT.

Many counts were recorded for this clone. The J gene is TRBJ1-5, the V gene TRBV6-1; TRBD1 matches at 8 bases. The CDR3 consists of 15 residues. V was pared by 2 bases and J by 8 bases, with 8 bases of the junction left unmatched. Looked up from germline, CDR1 is MNHNS and CDR2 is SASEGT. The DNA of the CDR3 is TGTGCCAGCAGTGAACCTGCGGACAGGGCTGAGCCCCAGCATTTT. It is translated as CASSEPADRAEPQHF.

This clone was detected once. This chain uses TRBV10-3 with TRBJ2-7; a weak D match, TRBD2 (6 bases). The V gene lost 0 bases and the J gene lost 2 bases, with 8 bases spanning the gap. Germline CDR1 reads ENHRY; CDR2 reads SYGVKD. The CDR3 totals 14 residues. CDR3 protein: CAISESAGPYEQYF. CDR3 nucleotides: TGTGCCATCAGTGAGTCGGCGGGGCCCTACGAGCAGTACTTC.

The CDR3 DNA sequence: TGTGCCAGCAGTTTCCTTTCGGGACAGGGTGACGAAAAACTGTTTTTT. Residues: CASSFLSGQGDEKLFF. The chain links TRBV27 to TRBJ1-4, with 9 bases aligning to TRBD1. The CDR3 totals 16 residues. The V segment lost 3 bases and the J segment 8 bases; nucleotides outside the gene matches: 10. Germline CDR1 is MNHEY and CDR2 is SMNVEV (reference sequence).